This TCR beta chain comes out of a study of a mutant IDH1 vaccine in newly diagnosed glioma. Study-level background: First vaccine doses came 4-6 weeks after radiotherapy alone, or with temozolomide cycles. The earlier regimen, radiotherapy, temozolomide, or both, was most often both. General study findings and limits: Immune responses arising from the vaccine appeared in more than 80% of patients. There seemed to be no relation between pseudoprogression and changes in top peripheral T cell clonotypes.

From germline, CDR1 is SGHRS and CDR2 YFSETQ. This CDR3 has 16 amino acids. V lost 4 bases and J lost 4; bases outside the gene matches: 6. About this clone itself: What it binds is not known.

As for time point: week 47, end of study. All doses held 300 ug of mutant IDH1 20-mer peptide, with topical imiquimod. Method: immunoSEQ multiplex PCR; TCRdb's copy keeps in-frame clones and lacks some. The table shows about 11,000 clones, with 65% to 85% occurring only once. The input for sequencing was PBMCs, taken from a glioma patient whose treatment included an IDH1 peptide vaccine. The V call is TRBV5-1, the J call TRBJ2-7; 15 bases line up with TRBD2. This TCR was sampled from a man aged 30 to 39 with glioma. The CDR3: CASSPGLAGGSYEQYF. CDR3 nucleotide sequence: TGCGCCAGCAGCCCGGGACTAGCGGGAGGAAGTTACGAGCAGTACTTC.